This passage covers 6 T cell receptor beta chains from one sample sequenced in a study of blood T cells in healthy people across ages (dated by TCRdb to 2014 to 2015). Library prep was done by 5' RACE. TCRdb lists the instrument as Illumina HiSeq 2500. A second about 7 to 12 cycle PCR used a sample-barcoded 5' primer and a J-beta primer mix. The public reads were reprocessed in TCRdb via fastp at Q25 and MiXCR, keeping in-frame beta chains. Identical CDR3 protein sequences are pooled into one entry, listed with their most common genes and DNA. The sample contains about a million distinct CDR3 sequences, around two fifths of them found a single time. The ten biggest clones cover about an eighth of the sample. Sequencing used blood. These receptors were collected from a man younger than 35 in good health.

This clonotype turned up a few times. Here the CDR3 DNA reads TGTGCCACCAGCGGGCGTTCTGGGGCCAACGTCCTGACTTTC. Translating it yields CATSGRSGANVLTF. J is TRBJ2-6 and V is TRBV15; no clear D. CDR3 length equals 14 residues. CDR1 and CDR2 from the germline V gene are LNHNV and YYDKDF (reference sequence). V lost 5 bases and J 1 base, leaving 6 bases between the germline ends.

A note on this clonotype: One end of the junction does not line up with germline, which may come from a read error. This chain joins TRBV7-9 and TRBJ1-2; 10 bases line up with TRBD1. The length of the CDR3 is 14 residues. The germline V gene encodes CDR1 SEHNR and CDR2 FQNEAQ (reference sequence). As DNA, the CDR3 is TGTGCCAACAGCTTCCGGGACAGGGGAAATGGCTACACCTTC. The encoded protein is CANSFRDRGNGYTF. Based on the CDR3 plus reference TRBV7-9 and TRBJ1-2, the full variable domain is DTGVSQNPRHKITKRGQNVTFRCDPISEHNRLYWYRQTLGQGPEFLTYFQNEAQLEKSRLLSDRFSAERPKGSFSTLEIQRTEQGDSAMYLCANSFRDRGNGYTFGSGTRLTVV.

This rearrangement joins TRBV7-8 to TRBJ2-4, with 7 bases identical to TRBD2. Looked up from germline, CDR1 is SGHVS and CDR2 is FQNEAQ. Losses at the gene ends were 4 bases for V and 6 bases for J; bases not matched to a gene: 9. The CDR3 has 15 residues. CDR3: CASSSSRVAGNIQYF. Here the CDR3 DNA reads TGTGCCAGCAGCTCATCCAGGGTAGCGGGAAACATTCAGTACTTC.

This clonotype was seen more than once but under ten times. This rearrangement joins TRBV27 to TRBJ2-5, with D perhaps given as TRBD1 or TRBD2 (5 bases each). Germline CDR1 MNHEY, CDR2 SMNVEV (reference sequence). The CDR3 runs to 13 residues. V was clipped by 2 bases and J by 6 bases, with 10 bases between them. Written as DNA, the CDR3 is TGTGCCAGCAGTTTAGGGACCACTAAGACCCAGTACTTC. The encoded protein is CASSLGTTKTQYF.

Many counts were recorded for this clonotype. The J gene is TRBJ2-1, the V gene TRBV5-1, with a tentative D call TRBD2 (7 bases). The CDR3 spans 16 residues. Trimming removed 3 bases at V and 0 bases at J, with 13 bases between. Germline V gives CDR1 SGHRS, CDR2 YFSETQ. The CDR3 is CASSSGGPLSYNEQFF. The CDR3 bases are TGCGCCAGCAGCTCCGGGGGGCCTCTCTCCTACAATGAGCAGTTCTTC.

The rearrangement links TRBV5-6 to TRBJ1-4; D is uncertain. The CDR3 extends over 14 amino acids. Germline assignment: CDR1 SGHDT and CDR2 YYEEEE. V lost 6 bases and J 8 bases, leaving 17 bases between the germline ends. DNA for the CDR3: TGTGCCAGCAACGCCAGAGGGCTGGGGGAAAAACTGTTTTTT. Protein product: CASNARGLGEKLFF.